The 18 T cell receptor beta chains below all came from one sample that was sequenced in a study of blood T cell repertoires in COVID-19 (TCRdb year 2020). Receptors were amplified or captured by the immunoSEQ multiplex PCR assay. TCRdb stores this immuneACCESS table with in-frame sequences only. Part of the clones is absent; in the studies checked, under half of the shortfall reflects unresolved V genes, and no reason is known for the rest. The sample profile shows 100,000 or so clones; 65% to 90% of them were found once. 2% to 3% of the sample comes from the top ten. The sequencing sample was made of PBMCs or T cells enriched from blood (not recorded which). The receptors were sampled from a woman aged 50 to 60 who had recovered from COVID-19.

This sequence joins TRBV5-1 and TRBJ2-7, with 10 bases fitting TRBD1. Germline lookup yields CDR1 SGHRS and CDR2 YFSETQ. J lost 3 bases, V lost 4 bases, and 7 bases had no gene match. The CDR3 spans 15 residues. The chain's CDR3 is CASSRGTGVFYEQYF. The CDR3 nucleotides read TGCGCCAGCAGCCGGGGGACAGGGGTATTCTACGAGCAGTACTTC. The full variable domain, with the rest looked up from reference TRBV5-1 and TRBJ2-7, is KAGVTQTPRYLIKTRGQQVTLSCSPISGHRSVSWYQQTPGQGLQFLFEYFSETQRNKGNFPGRFSGRQFSNSRSEMNVSTLELGDSALYLCASSRGTGVFYEQYFGPGTRLTVT.

The CDR3 nucleotides are TGTGCCAGCAGCCAAGGCGGGCGGGGAGAAGGAATTCAGTACTTC. It specifies CASSQGGRGEGIQYF. The genes are TRBV3-1 (or the pseudogene TRBV3-2) and TRBJ2-4; weak D call: TRBD2 (6 bases). The length of the CDR3 is 15 residues. Trimming left V 1 base short and J 10 bases short, with 17 bases between. Per the germline V gene, CDR1 is LGHDT and CDR2 is YNNKEL (reference sequence).

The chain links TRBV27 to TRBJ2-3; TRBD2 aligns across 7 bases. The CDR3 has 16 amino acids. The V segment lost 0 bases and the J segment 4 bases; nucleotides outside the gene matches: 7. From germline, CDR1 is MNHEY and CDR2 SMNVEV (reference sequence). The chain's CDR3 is CASSLSGGSGSDTQYF. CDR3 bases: TGTGCCAGCAGTTTATCAGGCGGGAGTGGATCAGATACGCAGTATTTT.

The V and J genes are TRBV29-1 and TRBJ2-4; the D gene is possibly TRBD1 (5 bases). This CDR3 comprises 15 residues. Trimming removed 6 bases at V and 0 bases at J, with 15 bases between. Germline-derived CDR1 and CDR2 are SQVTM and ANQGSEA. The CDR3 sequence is CSVETQGIAKNIQYF. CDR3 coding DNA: TGCAGCGTCGAAACGCAGGGAATAGCCAAAAACATTCAGTACTTC. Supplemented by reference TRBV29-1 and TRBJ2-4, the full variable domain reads SAVISQKPSRDICQRGTSLTIQCQVDSQVTMMFWYRQQPGQSLTLIATANQGSEATYESGFVIDKFPISRPNLTFSTLTVSNMSPEDSSIYLCSVETQGIAKNIQYFGAGTRLSVL.

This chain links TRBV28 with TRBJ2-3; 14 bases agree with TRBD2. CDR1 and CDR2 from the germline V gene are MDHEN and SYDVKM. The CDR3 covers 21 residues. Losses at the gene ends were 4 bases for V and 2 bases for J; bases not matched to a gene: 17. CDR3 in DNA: TGTGCCAGCAGTTACCCTTTGACTAGCGGGGGGGTTGAAATCCTCACAGATACGCAGTATTTT. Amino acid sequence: CASSYPLTSGGVEILTDTQYF.

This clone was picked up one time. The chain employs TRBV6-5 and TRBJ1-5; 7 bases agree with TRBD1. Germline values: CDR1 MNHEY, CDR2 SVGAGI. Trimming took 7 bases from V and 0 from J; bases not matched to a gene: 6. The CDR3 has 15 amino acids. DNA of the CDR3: TGTGCCAGCATTTTACAGGGGAATAGCAATCAGCCCCAGCATTTT. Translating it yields CASILQGNSNQPQHF.

CDR3 residues: CASSLGQGAYEQYF. CDR3 sequence (DNA): TGTGCCAGCAGCTTGGGACAGGGGGCCTACGAGCAGTACTTC. The chain recombines TRBV7-3 with TRBJ2-7, with 11 bases lining up with TRBD1. This CDR3 region has 14 residues. The J segment lost 2 bases and the V segment lost 3 bases, leaving 0 bases of the junction unmatched. CDR1 and CDR2 (germline): SGHTA, FQGTGA.

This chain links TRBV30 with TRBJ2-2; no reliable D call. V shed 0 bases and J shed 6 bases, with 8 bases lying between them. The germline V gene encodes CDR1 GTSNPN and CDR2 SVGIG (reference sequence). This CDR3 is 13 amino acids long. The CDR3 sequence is CAWSVLFSGELFF. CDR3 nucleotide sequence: TGTGCCTGGAGTGTACTGTTTTCCGGGGAGCTGTTTTTT.

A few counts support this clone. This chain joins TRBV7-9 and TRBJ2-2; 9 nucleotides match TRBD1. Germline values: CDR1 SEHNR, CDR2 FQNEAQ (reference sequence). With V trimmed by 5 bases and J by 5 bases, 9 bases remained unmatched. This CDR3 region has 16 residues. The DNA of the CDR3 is TGTGCCAGCAGCGATCACCGGGACAGGGCTACCGGGGAGCTGTTTTTT. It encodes CASSDHRDRATGELFF.

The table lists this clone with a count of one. CDR3 DNA: TGTGCCATCAGTGAGTCAGGGGACAGGGGAGAGACCCAGTACTTC. It translates to CAISESGDRGETQYF. The chain uses TRBV10-3 and TRBJ2-5, with 10 bases that match TRBD1. J gave up 4 bases and V 0 bases, and 2 bases lay outside the gene matches. Germline CDR1 ENHRY, CDR2 SYGVKD. This CDR3 is 15 amino acids long.

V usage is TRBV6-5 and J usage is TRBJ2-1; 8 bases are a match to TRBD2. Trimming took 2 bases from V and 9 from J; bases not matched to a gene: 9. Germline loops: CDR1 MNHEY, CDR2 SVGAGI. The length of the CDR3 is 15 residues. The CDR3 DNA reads TGTGCCAGCAGTTACCAAGGACTAGCCGCGGGTGAGCAGTTCTTC. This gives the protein CASSYQGLAAGEQFF.

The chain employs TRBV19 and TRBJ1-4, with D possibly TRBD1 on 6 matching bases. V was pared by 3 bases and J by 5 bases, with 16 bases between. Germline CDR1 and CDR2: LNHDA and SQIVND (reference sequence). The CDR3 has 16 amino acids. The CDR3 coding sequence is TGTGCCAGTAGTATGGGGCGCGGGGGGCCGAATGAAAAACTGTTTTTT. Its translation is CASSMGRGGPNEKLFF.

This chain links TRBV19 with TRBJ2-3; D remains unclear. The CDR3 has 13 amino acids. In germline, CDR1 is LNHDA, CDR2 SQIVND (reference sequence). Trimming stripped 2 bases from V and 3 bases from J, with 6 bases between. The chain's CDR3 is CASSIRGTDTQYF. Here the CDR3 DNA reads TGTGCCAGTAGTATACGAGGTACAGATACGCAGTATTTT.

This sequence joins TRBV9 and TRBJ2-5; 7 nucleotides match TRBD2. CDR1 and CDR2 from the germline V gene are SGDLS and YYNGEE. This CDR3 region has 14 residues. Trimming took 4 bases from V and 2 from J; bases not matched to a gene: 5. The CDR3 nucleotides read TGTGCCAGCAGCCCAGGACTAGTGCAAGAGACCCAGTACTTC. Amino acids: CASSPGLVQETQYF. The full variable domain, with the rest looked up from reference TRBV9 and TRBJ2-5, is DSGVTQTPKHLITATGQRVTLRCSPRSGDLSVYWYQQSLDQGLQFLIQYYNGEERAKGNILERFSAQQFPDLHSELNLSSLELGDSALYFCASSPGLVQETQYFGPGTRLLVL.

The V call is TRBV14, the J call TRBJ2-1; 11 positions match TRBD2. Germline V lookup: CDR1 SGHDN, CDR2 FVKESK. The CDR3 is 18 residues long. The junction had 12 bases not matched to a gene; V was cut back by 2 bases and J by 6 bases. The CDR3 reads CASSQHALAGGSRNEQFF. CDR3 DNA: TGTGCCAGCAGCCAACATGCCCTAGCGGGAGGATCCCGCAATGAGCAGTTCTTC.

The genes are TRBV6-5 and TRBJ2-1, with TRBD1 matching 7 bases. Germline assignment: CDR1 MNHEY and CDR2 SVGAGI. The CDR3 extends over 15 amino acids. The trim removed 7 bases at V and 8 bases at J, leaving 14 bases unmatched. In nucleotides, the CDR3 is TGTGCCAGCAAGGCCGGGACAGCAAGGGCCGATGAGCAGTTCTTC. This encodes CASKAGTARADEQFF.

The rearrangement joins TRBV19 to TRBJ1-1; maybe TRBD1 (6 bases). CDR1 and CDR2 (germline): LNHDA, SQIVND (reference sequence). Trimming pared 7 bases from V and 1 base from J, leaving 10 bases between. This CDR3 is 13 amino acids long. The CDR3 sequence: CASKAGANTEAFF. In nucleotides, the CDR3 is TGTGCCAGTAAGGCAGGGGCGAACACTGAAGCTTTCTTT. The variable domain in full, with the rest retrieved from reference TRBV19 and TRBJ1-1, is DGGITQSPKYLFRKEGQNVTLSCEQNLNHDAMYWYRQDPGQGLRLIYYSQIVNDFQKGDIAEGYSVSREKKESFPLTVTSAQKNPTAFYLCASKAGANTEAFFGQGTRLTVV.

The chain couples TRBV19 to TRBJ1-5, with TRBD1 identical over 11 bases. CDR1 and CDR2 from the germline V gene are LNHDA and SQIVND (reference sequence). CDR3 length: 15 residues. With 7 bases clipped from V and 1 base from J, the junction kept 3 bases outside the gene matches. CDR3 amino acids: CASTGTGGSNQPQHF. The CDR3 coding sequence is TGTGCCAGTACCGGGACAGGGGGAAGCAATCAGCCCCAGCATTTT.